Following are 24 T cell receptor beta chains from one sample sequenced in a study of T cell repertoires in cytomegalovirus infection. TCRdb passed the reads through MiXCR, listing each CDR3 protein once. There are 450,000 to 650,000 distinct CDR3 sequences in the sample; roughly 43% occur only once, and about 48% lies in the top ten. No antigen has been identified for these receptors. The material sequenced was cultured PBMCs, taken from culture after CMV antigen stimulation. These receptors were obtained from a human donor in good health (CMV status not recorded). Some clones in this sample may be carry-over from other donors' samples.

The chain is built from TRBV7-8 and TRBJ2-2, with 8 bases lining up with TRBD2. The V gene's germline CDR1 is SGHVS and CDR2 FQNEAQ. V was pared by 1 base and J by 4 bases, with 11 bases of the junction left unmatched. This CDR3 has 18 residues. The DNA for the CDR3 is TGTGCCAGCAGCTTAGTCCCTACAAGCGGGGGCCCCACCGGGGAGCTGTTTTTT. The encoded protein is CASSLVPTSGGPTGELFF. Together with reference TRBV7-8 and TRBJ2-2, the CDR3 gives the full variable domain: GAGVSQSPRYKVAKRGQDVALRCDPISGHVSLFWYQQALGQGPEFLTYFQNEAQLDKSGLPSDRFFAERPEGSVSTLKIQRTQQEDSAVYLCASSLVPTSGGPTGELFFGEGSRLTVL.

This clonotype was detected only a few times. This chain's CDR3 is CASSPSDGLGAQYF. CDR3 sequence (DNA): TGTGCCAGCAGCCCGTCCGACGGCCTCGGGGCCCAGTACTTC. The chain carries TRBV27 and TRBJ2-5; the D gene is possibly TRBD2 (5 bases). CDR3 length: 14 amino acids. Trimming removed 6 bases at V and 9 bases at J, with 20 bases between. Germline V gene sequence: CDR1 MNHEY, CDR2 SMNVEV (reference sequence).

The chain joins TRBV20-1 to TRBJ1-6; D remains unclear. Germline CDR1 reads DFQATT; CDR2 reads SNEGSKA (reference sequence). This CDR3 has 13 residues. The germline V and J ends were trimmed by 3 bases and 6 bases, with 9 bases remaining between them. CDR3 protein: CSASPESNSPLHF. The CDR3 DNA follows: TGCAGTGCTAGCCCCGAGTCTAATTCACCCCTCCACTTT.

This clonotype came up a few times. The chain links TRBV19 to TRBJ2-1; TRBD1 matches at 8 bases. This CDR3 comprises 15 residues. Trimming at V came to 1 base and at J to 5 bases, leaving 4 bases not matched to a gene. Germline CDR1 LNHDA, CDR2 SQIVND (reference sequence). CDR3 loop: CASSIATGAHNEQFF. CDR3 DNA: TGTGCCAGTAGTATAGCGACAGGGGCCCACAATGAGCAGTTCTTC.

This chain connects TRBV7-6 to TRBJ2-1, with 12 bases aligning to TRBD2. The V segment lost 4 bases and the J segment 9 bases; nucleotides outside the gene matches: 10. This CDR3 has 16 residues. Germline V lookup: CDR1 SGHVS, CDR2 FNYEAQ. The CDR3 region has the DNA TGTGCCAGCAGCTCAAACCTAGCGGGGGGGCTGCGTGAGCAGTTCTTC. Protein product: CASSSNLAGGLREQFF.

The J gene is TRBJ2-3, the V gene TRBV20-1; 7 bases are a match to TRBD2. Germline V gives CDR1 DFQATT, CDR2 SNEGSKA (reference sequence). The length of the CDR3 is 13 residues. The ends lost 7 bases at V and 6 bases at J; junction bases unmatched: 10. The CDR3 nucleotides read TGCAGTGTTAACCGACTAGCTAAGGATACGCAGTATTTT. Its protein product is CSVNRLAKDTQYF.

The rearrangement links TRBV12-3 or TRBV12-4 to TRBJ2-7, with D possibly being TRBD2 (5 bases). Trimming removed 3 bases from V and 3 bases from J, with 12 bases in between. This CDR3 is built from 14 residues. CDR3 nucleotides: TGTGCCAGCAGTTTTGGTCCGGGGAGCTACGAGCAGTACTTC. Its protein is CASSFGPGSYEQYF.

This clonotype was recorded a few times. This chain links TRBV7-8 with TRBJ2-5; D could derive from TRBD1 or TRBD2 (6 bases each). Germline V gives CDR1 SGHVS, CDR2 FQNEAQ. The CDR3 has 14 amino acids. Between the trimmed V and J ends, which lost 2 bases and 3 bases, there was a span of 10 bases. This CDR3 reads CASSLSGEEETQYF. The CDR3 DNA sequence: TGTGCCAGCAGCTTATCAGGGGAGGAAGAGACCCAGTACTTC.

V gene TRBV6-2 or TRBV6-3 combines with J gene TRBJ1-6; D gene uncertain. Germline-derived CDR1 and CDR2 are MNHEY and SVGEGT. This CDR3 is built from 12 residues. V gave up 2 bases and J gave up 9 bases, with 5 bases separating them. This CDR3 is CASSYVRSPLHF. The DNA of the CDR3 is TGTGCCAGCAGTTACGTCCGTTCACCCCTCCACTTT.

The table lists this clonotype with a few counts. This chain connects TRBV28 to TRBJ1-1; D not certain. This CDR3 has 13 residues. With 11 bases removed from V and 4 bases from J, the gap between germline ends came to 17 bases. The germline gives CDR1 MDHEN, CDR2 SYDVKM. The CDR3 DNA follows: TGTGCCGTACAATCAGGACCGGGCACTGAAGCTTTCTTT. This gives the protein CAVQSGPGTEAFF. Variable domain in full (rest from reference TRBV28 and TRBJ1-1): DVKVTQSSRYLVKRTGEKVFLECVQDMDHENMFWYRQDPGLGLRLIYFSYDVKMKEKGDIPEGYSVSREKKERFSLILESASTNQTSMYLCAVQSGPGTEAFFGQGTRLTVV.

V gene TRBV10-3 combines with J gene TRBJ2-7, with 8 bases aligning to TRBD1. V was clipped by 4 bases and J by 1 base; unmatched bases: 6. The CDR3 has 15 residues. Germline lookup yields CDR1 ENHRY and CDR2 SYGVKD. The CDR3 coding sequence is TGTGCCATCAGTGGCGGACAGGGTCTATCCTACGAGCAGTACTTC. Amino acids: CAISGGQGLSYEQYF.

This clonotype was counted between two and nine times. The chain joins TRBV19 to TRBJ1-1; the match to TRBD1 covers 7 bases. The V gene end was trimmed by 5 bases and the J gene end by 11 bases; junction bases not matched to a gene: 14. The CDR3 sequence is 14 residues long. From germline, CDR1 is LNHDA and CDR2 SQIVND (reference sequence). Here the CDR3 reads CASSESGSTGLAFF. The DNA for the CDR3 is TGTGCCAGTAGTGAATCCGGGTCGACAGGGCTCGCTTTCTTT.

The rearrangement uses TRBV10-3 and TRBJ2-3; perhaps TRBD2 as D (6 bases). The CDR3 extends over 12 amino acids. V lost 11 bases and J 2 bases, leaving 11 bases between the germline ends. Looked up from germline, CDR1 is ENHRY and CDR2 is SYGVKD. Here the CDR3 DNA reads TGTGCCGCAGGAGGGACCACAGATACGCAGTATTTT. Protein sequence: CAAGGTTDTQYF.

This rearrangement joins TRBV4-3 to TRBJ2-6; D gene uncertain. Trimming stripped 2 bases from V and 0 bases from J, with 14 bases between. This CDR3 contains 18 residues. Germline lookup yields CDR1 LGHNA and CDR2 YSLEER. CDR3 DNA sequence: TGCGCCAGCAGCCAATCTATCTCCTCCCGCTCTGGGGCCAACGTCCTGACTTTC. Residues: CASSQSISSRSGANVLTF.

The CDR3 nucleotides read TGCGCCAGCAGCCGTGACCCCACTGCGAACACCGGGGAGCTGTTTTTT. Translated, it gives CASSRDPTANTGELFF. This chain joins TRBV5-1 and TRBJ2-2; D is ambiguous. Trimming cost V 4 bases and J 0 bases, with 13 bases left between them. Per germline, CDR1 SGHRS and CDR2 YFSETQ. The CDR3 loop spans 16 amino acids.

The gene calls are TRBV27 and TRBJ1-2; 9 bases agree with TRBD1. Germline lookup yields CDR1 MNHEY and CDR2 SMNVEV (reference sequence). J lost 8 bases, V lost 5 bases, and 12 bases had no gene match. The CDR3 is made up of 15 amino acids. This CDR3 reads CASSLSPGTGNGYTF. The CDR3 DNA reads as TGTGCCAGCAGTCTCTCCCCCGGGACAGGGAACGGCTACACCTTC.

The chain carries TRBV24-1 and TRBJ2-7; a weak D match, TRBD1 (5 bases). CDR1 is KGHDR and CDR2 is SFDVKD in the germline V gene. CDR3 length: 14 amino acids. V was cut by 5 bases and J by 4 bases, with 14 bases left in between. In DNA, the CDR3 is TGTGCCACCAGTGCTCGATGGGGCACTTACGAGCAGTACTTC. Residues: CATSARWGTYEQYF.

This clonotype was seen a handful of times. The chain employs TRBV7-2 and TRBJ1-5, with 7 bases fitting TRBD1. The V gene's germline CDR1 is SGHTA and CDR2 FQGNSA. This CDR3 contains 14 residues. The J segment lost 6 bases and the V segment lost 5 bases, leaving 7 bases of the junction unmatched. The CDR3 DNA follows: TGTGCCAGCAGCACGCAGGGGGTGGGTCAGCCCCAGCATTTT. The encoded protein is CASSTQGVGQPQHF.

V and J are TRBV7-9 and TRBJ1-5; a possible D gene is TRBD1 (6 bases). The germline gives CDR1 SEHNR, CDR2 FQNEAQ (reference sequence). This CDR3 is built from 16 residues. Between the trimmed V and J ends, which lost 5 bases and 1 base, there was a span of 15 bases. Here the CDR3 reads CASSPATGRSNQPQHF. CDR3 nucleotide sequence: TGTGCCAGCAGCCCTGCCACAGGGAGGAGCAATCAGCCCCAGCATTTT.

This CDR3 is CASTQGGVRETQYF. The DNA of the CDR3 is TGTGCCAGCACCCAGGGGGGAGTTCGAGAGACCCAGTACTTC. The chain combines TRBV28 with TRBJ2-5, with D possibly being TRBD1 (7 bases). This CDR3 spans 14 amino acids. The germline V gene has CDR1 MDHEN and CDR2 SYDVKM. Trimming shortened V by 7 bases and J by 4 bases, and 16 bases separated the two germline ends.

This clonotype was recorded many times. The chain uses TRBV12-3 or TRBV12-4 and TRBJ1-1, with unresolved D. The V and J ends lost 6 bases and 5 bases respectively, with 10 bases between them. The CDR3 spans 12 residues. The CDR3 reads CASSPTGTEAFF. DNA of the CDR3: TGTGCCAGCAGCCCAACGGGGACTGAAGCTTTCTTT.

V is TRBV5-1 and J is TRBJ2-7, with a weak D call TRBD2 (6 bases). This CDR3 is built from 14 residues. The V gene lost 4 bases and the J gene lost 2 bases, with 13 bases spanning the gap. From germline, CDR1 is SGHRS and CDR2 YFSETQ. CDR3 loop: CASSGGDGPYEQYF. DNA of the CDR3: TGCGCCAGCAGCGGCGGGGACGGACCCTACGAGCAGTACTTC.

The chain has TRBV27 and TRBJ2-1; TRBD2 agrees at 14 bases. The CDR3 has 18 amino acids. Trimming removed 5 bases from V and 2 bases from J; junction bases left unmatched: 8. Per the germline V gene, CDR1 is MNHEY and CDR2 is SMNVEV (reference sequence). The CDR3 region has the DNA TGTGCCAGCAGTAAAAGGGGACTAGCGGGGGCCCCCTACAATGAGCAGTTCTTC. Translating gives CASSKRGLAGAPYNEQFF.

This clonotype was seen only a few times. The chain is built from TRBV7-8 and TRBJ1-4; a weak D match, TRBD1 (6 bases). Germline-derived CDR1 and CDR2 are SGHVS and FQNEAQ. Trimming removed 4 bases at V and 4 bases at J, with 16 bases between. The CDR3 totals 16 residues. In DNA form, the CDR3 reads TGTGCCAGCAGCTCCAAGGGGGGTTACGTTAATGAAAAACTGTTTTTT. Translated, it gives CASSSKGGYVNEKLFF. Supplemented by reference TRBV7-8 and TRBJ1-4, the full variable domain reads GAGVSQSPRYKVAKRGQDVALRCDPISGHVSLFWYQQALGQGPEFLTYFQNEAQLDKSGLPSDRFFAERPEGSVSTLKIQRTQQEDSAVYLCASSSKGGYVNEKLFFGSGTQLSVL.